This entry lists 29 T cell receptor beta chains sequenced from one sample in a study of regulatory T cells in long-lasting Graves disease (dated by TCRdb to the early 2020s). Receptors were amplified or captured by multiplex PCR. Sequenced using an Illumina HiSeq 4000. iRepertoire HTBI primers and Arm-PCR amplification of CDR3 regions were used to construct TCR beta libraries. TCRdb's own reprocessing of the public reads used fastp at Q25 and MiXCR and kept productive beta chains. Rows are unified per CDR3 protein, each entry keeping the most common DNA and genes. The sample table records 250,000 or so distinct CDR3 sequences; 15% to 20% of these occur just once. The top ten clones comprise about 14% of the sample. According to the study, the label for this sample's time point signals: newly diagnosed GD, antithyroid drugs for less than 3 months. For both TCR sequencing and RNA sequencing, RNA was extracted from PBMCs using TRIzol.

The same sample was also studied in work on T cells in Graves' hyperthyroidism and ophthalmopathy.

The sequencing used peripheral blood mononuclear cells (PBMCs), collected at new diagnosis, from a patient treated with antithyroid drugs. Receptor source: a woman younger than 45 with Graves disease. Donor details come from another sample of the same person, matched by shared clones.

This sequence joins TRBV6-2 or TRBV6-3 and TRBJ2-5; 10 nucleotides match TRBD2. The junction had 10 bases not matched to a gene; V was cut back by 6 bases and J by 3 bases. CDR1 and CDR2 (germline): MNHEY, SVGEGT. The CDR3 contains 16 residues. The CDR3 DNA reads as TGTGCCAGCAGAAGAGCGGGGGGGCCGAAGGAAGAGACCCAGTACTTC. Its translation is CASRRAGGPKEETQYF.

This clonotype was counted at least ten times. This chain uses TRBV7-2 with TRBJ1-5; D uncertain. The CDR3 sequence is 16 residues long. Germline-derived CDR1 and CDR2 are SGHTA and FQGNSA. The V gene lost 3 bases and the J gene lost 4 bases, with 16 bases spanning the gap. This CDR3 reads CASSFSGGYRNQPQHF. The CDR3 nucleotides read TGTGCCAGCAGCTTCAGCGGAGGATATCGAAATCAGCCCCAGCATTTT.

This clonotype was detected many times. The V and J genes are TRBV11-2 and TRBJ2-2, with TRBD2 matching over 8 bases. J gave up 1 base and V 2 bases, and 9 bases lay outside the gene matches. The CDR3 is 18 amino acids. CDR1 is SGHAT and CDR2 is FQNNGV in the germline V gene. CDR3 nucleotides: TGTGCCAGCAGCTTATATATGTCTAGCGGGCGGAACACCGGGGAGCTGTTTTTT. This translates into CASSLYMSSGRNTGELFF.

This clonotype came up many times. The rearrangement joins TRBV7-8 to TRBJ1-2; D is possibly TRBD1 (6 bases). CDR1 and CDR2 (germline): SGHVS, FQNEAQ. Trimming stripped 4 bases from V and 6 bases from J, with 15 bases between. The length of the CDR3 is 14 residues. For the CDR3, the DNA is TGTGCCAGCAGCTCCGATCTTGGACAGAATGGCTACACCTTC. Residues: CASSSDLGQNGYTF.

This clonotype appeared a few times. The chain links TRBV5-1 to TRBJ2-6, with a weak D call TRBD2 (5 bases). This CDR3 comprises 17 residues. Germline CDR1 reads SGHRS; CDR2 reads YFSETQ. V gave up 0 bases and J gave up 5 bases, with 15 bases separating them. The DNA for the CDR3 is TGCGCCAGCAGCTTGGAGCTCAGCGGAACTAGGGCCAACGTCCTGACTTTC. Encoded protein: CASSLELSGTRANVLTF.

This clonotype was detected many times. The rearrangement joins TRBV12-5 to TRBJ1-6; D gene ambiguous. Germline V gene sequence: CDR1 LGHNT, CDR2 FRNRAP. V was shortened by 2 bases and J by 11 bases, with 13 bases between the two germline ends. This CDR3 has 14 residues. The CDR3 nucleotides are TGTGCTAGTGGTTTGTCCGGAAACGGCACACCCCTCCACTTT. This encodes CASGLSGNGTPLHF.

The rearrangement uses TRBV5-1 and TRBJ1-3, with D possibly being TRBD1 (6 bases). V was shortened by 5 bases and J by 0 bases, with 9 bases between the two germline ends. The CDR3 extends over 14 amino acids. The V gene's germline CDR1 is SGHRS and CDR2 YFSETQ. The CDR3 sequence is CASRGGVSGNTIYF. The CDR3 DNA reads TGCGCCAGCAGGGGGGGCGTCTCTGGAAACACCATATATTTT.

This clonotype was seen a few times. The chain uses TRBV24-1 and TRBJ1-2; 7 nucleotides match TRBD1. The CDR3 contains 19 residues. CDR1 KGHDR and CDR2 SFDVKD come from the germline V gene. V lost 3 bases and J lost 3; bases outside the gene matches: 18. The CDR3 loop reads CATSDPTEARGLVYYGYTF. The CDR3 DNA follows: TGTGCCACCAGTGATCCCACAGAGGCAAGGGGGCTAGTTTACTATGGCTACACCTTC.

This clonotype was observed many times. The chain is built from TRBV11-2 and TRBJ2-3; D gene ambiguous. This CDR3 is built from 16 residues. V was clipped by 0 bases and J by 2 bases, with 12 bases between them. Germline V lookup: CDR1 SGHAT, CDR2 FQNNGV. CDR3 coding DNA: TGTGCCAGCAGCTTAGAGGCGGCGGTTATCACAGATACGCAGTATTTT. This translates into CASSLEAAVITDTQYF.

Turning to this clonotype: Just one base apart from a much larger clone, this may be a read error. The CDR3 DNA follows: TGCGCCAGCAGCTTGGAGGCCAGGAGGTCCTACATTGAGCAGTTCTTC. Its protein product is CASSLEARRSYIEQFF. The chain carries TRBV5-1 and TRBJ2-3; a possible D gene is TRBD2 (5 bases). The end of the DNA is better explained by TRBJ2-1, so the J call may be wrong. Germline V gene lookup returns CDR1 SGHRS and CDR2 YFSETQ. This CDR3 has 16 residues.

The sample holds many counts of this clonotype. This chain links TRBV5-1 with TRBJ2-6, with D maybe TRBD2 (6 bases). Germline V gene data show CDR1 as SGHRS and CDR2 as YFSETQ. Trimming left V 4 bases short and J 1 base short, with 9 bases between. This CDR3 is 15 amino acids long. As DNA, the CDR3 is TGCGCCAGCAGCCCGAGCGGGTCTGGGGCCAACGTCCTGACTTTC. Residues: CASSPSGSGANVLTF. The complete variable domain, with remaining parts taken from reference TRBV5-1 and TRBJ2-6, reads KAGVTQTPRYLIKTRGQQVTLSCSPISGHRSVSWYQQTPGQGLQFLFEYFSETQRNKGNFPGRFSGRQFSNSRSEMNVSTLELGDSALYLCASSPSGSGANVLTFGAGSRLTVL.

The rearrangement joins TRBV2 to TRBJ2-1; a possible D gene is TRBD2 (6 bases). This CDR3 region has 14 residues. The germline V gene has CDR1 SNHLY and CDR2 FYNNEI. Trimming left V 4 bases short and J 5 bases short, with 12 bases between. CDR3 amino acids: CASSGGLDHNEQFF. CDR3 sequence (DNA): TGTGCCAGCAGTGGGGGACTGGATCACAATGAGCAGTTCTTC.

In this sample, this clonotype turned up many times. This sequence joins TRBV5-5 and TRBJ2-1; TRBD2 aligns across 10 bases. Germline V lookup: CDR1 SGHKS, CDR2 YYEKEE (reference sequence). The length of the CDR3 is 15 residues. Trimming removed 0 bases from V and 10 bases from J; junction bases left unmatched: 7. The DNA of the CDR3 is TGTGCCAGCAGCTTGGTAGCTAGCGGGGGTCAAGAGCAGTTCTTC. Translating it yields CASSLVASGGQEQFF.

This rearrangement joins TRBV19 to TRBJ1-6, with 9 bases matching TRBD1. CDR1 and CDR2 (germline): LNHDA, SQIVND (reference sequence). CDR3 length: 16 residues. V shed 2 bases and J 4 bases; nucleotides not matched to a gene: 3. Written as DNA, the CDR3 is TGTGCCAGTAGTATAACGGACAGGGGATATAATTCACCCCTCCACTTT. This gives the protein CASSITDRGYNSPLHF.

CDR3 in amino acids: CASSTLAGDSYEQYF. The CDR3 DNA is TGTGCCAGTAGTACTTTAGCGGGTGACTCCTACGAGCAGTACTTC. The V and J genes are TRBV19 and TRBJ2-7, with 7 bases aligning to TRBD2. This CDR3 has 15 residues. Germline CDR1 and CDR2: LNHDA and SQIVND (reference sequence). V dropped 4 bases and J dropped 0; count of bases not matched to a gene: 6.

This clonotype has ten or more counts. The chain has TRBV24-1 and TRBJ2-3; D is perhaps TRBD2 (5 bases). The germline V gene has CDR1 KGHDR and CDR2 SFDVKD. This CDR3 comprises 14 residues. V dropped 3 bases and J dropped 0 bases, with 6 bases sitting between them. CDR3 coding DNA: TGTGCCACCAGTGATGAGGGTAGCACAGATACGCAGTATTTT. Translation gives CATSDEGSTDTQYF.

This clonotype was detected ten times or more. The genes are TRBV7-9 and TRBJ1-2, with 9 bases identical to TRBD1. CDR1 is SEHNR, CDR2 FQNEAQ, per germline (reference sequence). Unmatched junction bases numbered 3, after V lost 5 bases and J lost 8 bases. The CDR3 runs 12 residues. CDR3 sequence reads: CASSRTGEGYTF. The DNA of the CDR3 is TGTGCCAGCAGCCGGACAGGGGAAGGCTACACCTTC.

The rearrangement joins TRBV6-1 to TRBJ2-2; 8 nucleotides align to TRBD1. CDR1 is MNHNS and CDR2 is SASEGT in the germline V gene. The CDR3 contains 14 residues. V trimming: 4 bases; J trimming: 4 bases; junction bases outside the gene matches: 2. This CDR3 is CASSATGGTGELFF. CDR3 DNA: TGTGCCAGCAGTGCCACAGGGGGCACCGGGGAGCTGTTTTTT.

This clonotype was detected ten times or more. Germline and junction disagree at one end, which may indicate a read error. The chain combines TRBV7-7 with TRBJ2-5, with D possibly matching TRBD1 (8 bases). The CDR3 sequence is 15 residues long. Germline loops: CDR1 SSHAT, CDR2 FNYEAQ (reference sequence). CDR3 region: CASSANRGGGETQYF. The CDR3, as DNA: TGTGCTAGCAGCGCCAACAGGGGGGGGGGAGAGACCCAGTACTTC.

This clonotype was detected ten times or more. J is TRBJ1-1 and V is TRBV12-3 or TRBV12-4; D gene unclear. With 6 bases removed from V and 3 bases from J, the gap between germline ends came to 8 bases. CDR3 length: 12 residues. DNA for the CDR3: TGTGCCAGCAGGGGAATGTACACTGAAGCTTTCTTT. This sequence encodes CASRGMYTEAFF.

This clonotype was detected ten times or more. The chain uses TRBV27 and TRBJ1-6; tentatively, D is TRBD1 (6 bases). The V and J ends lost 5 bases and 6 bases respectively, with 11 bases between them. The length of the CDR3 is 14 residues. Germline V CDR1 and CDR2: MNHEY, SMNVEV (reference sequence). This chain's CDR3 is CASSLGTSNSPLHF. Here the CDR3 DNA reads TGTGCCAGCAGTCTTGGGACAAGTAATTCACCCCTCCACTTT.

This clonotype has ten or more counts. V usage is TRBV25-1 and J usage is TRBJ1-1; no clear D gene. This CDR3 region has 14 residues. Per the germline V gene, CDR1 is MGHDK and CDR2 is SYGVNS. V was pared by 1 base and J by 5 bases, with 11 bases between. The CDR3 reads CASSEFSAGTEAFF. DNA of the CDR3: TGTGCCAGCAGTGAATTTTCGGCTGGAACTGAAGCTTTCTTT.

The rearrangement links TRBV11-2 to TRBJ2-1; the D call may be TRBD1 or TRBD2 (5 bases each). CDR3 size: 15 residues. The ends were cut back, 6 bases at V and 1 base at J, with 13 bases in the middle. From germline, CDR1 is SGHAT and CDR2 FQNNGV. CDR3 residues: CASRGLWGSYNEQFF. CDR3 coding DNA: TGTGCCAGCAGGGGGCTTTGGGGGTCCTACAATGAGCAGTTCTTC.

This clonotype was counted between two and nine times. CDR3 DNA: TGTGCCAGCAGCTTAGACGGCGGGGGCGCTGAAGCTTTCTTT. Translating it yields CASSLDGGGAEAFF. The chain recombines TRBV7-2 with TRBJ1-1, with a tentative D call TRBD1 (6 bases). Between the trimmed V and J ends, which lost 1 base and 6 bases, there was a span of 12 bases. Germline CDR1 reads SGHTA; CDR2 reads FQGNSA. The CDR3 spans 14 residues.

The sample holds a few counts of this clonotype. The genes are TRBV9 and TRBJ1-4; 9 bases align to TRBD1. The germline V gene encodes CDR1 SGDLS and CDR2 YYNGEE. The V gene end was trimmed by 0 bases and the J gene end by 6 bases; junction bases not matched to a gene: 9. CDR3 length equals 17 residues. In DNA, the CDR3 is TGTGCCAGCAGCGTAGCCGATTCCGGGACAGGGTATGAAAAACTGTTTTTT. It specifies CASSVADSGTGYEKLFF.

The chain joins TRBV12-3 or TRBV12-4 to TRBJ1-4; TRBD1 might be the D (6 bases). Deletions cut 5 bases from V and 4 bases from J, with 11 bases between. The CDR3 spans 14 residues. The CDR3 loop is CASSARGVNEKLFF. CDR3 nucleotides: TGTGCCAGCAGTGCCAGGGGTGTTAATGAAAAACTGTTTTTT.

This clonotype was counted many times. The V and J genes are TRBV5-1 and TRBJ2-3; weak D call: TRBD2 (7 bases). This CDR3 contains 16 residues. V was cut by 3 bases and J by 8 bases, with 22 bases left in between. Germline loops: CDR1 SGHRS, CDR2 YFSETQ. CDR3 bases: TGCGCCAGCAGCTGGGCGGGCGGGGGCACTCCCGGTACGCAGTATTTT. Translation gives CASSWAGGGTPGTQYF. Looking up the rest from reference TRBV5-1 and TRBJ2-3 gives the full variable domain: KAGVTQTPRYLIKTRGQQVTLSCSPISGHRSVSWYQQTPGQGLQFLFEYFSETQRNKGNFPGRFSGRQFSNSRSEMNVSTLELGDSALYLCASSWAGGGTPGTQYFGPGTRLTVL.

This clonotype was detected ten times or more. This chain uses TRBV19 with TRBJ1-1; the D is unclear. The germline gives CDR1 LNHDA, CDR2 SQIVND (reference sequence). The CDR3 has 15 residues. The germline V and J ends were trimmed by 5 bases and 0 bases, with 13 bases remaining between them. The DNA of the CDR3 is TGTGCCAGTAGTCCGGTACGGTTTATGAACACTGAAGCTTTCTTT. Translated, it gives CASSPVRFMNTEAFF.

This clonotype was counted many times. This sequence joins TRBV9 and TRBJ1-5, with D hard to call. This CDR3 comprises 14 residues. Germline CDR1 reads SGDLS; CDR2 reads YYNGEE. Trimming took off 0 bases at V and 2 bases at J, with 6 bases between the two ends. The CDR3 sequence: CASSVEPGNQPQHF. CDR3 nucleotide sequence: TGTGCCAGCAGCGTAGAACCCGGCAATCAGCCCCAGCATTTT.